This TCR beta chain was sequenced during a study of blood T cell repertoires in COVID-19. Turning to the study itself: PBMCs, B-cell-depleted T cells, or T cells were the source of the cDNA or gDNA that made up the material.

The CDR3 length is 13 residues. The germline gives CDR1 KGHSH, CDR2 LQKENI. V trimming: 3 bases; J trimming: 4 bases; junction bases outside the gene matches: 0. Authors' methods: Amplifying reference gene primers gave estimates of nucleated cell counts. Sequencing was performed with immunoSEQ multiplex PCR; in TCRdb, only in-frame clones are kept and a portion is missing. That table gives V, J and clone size, and the DNA gave D and trimming. The table records 150,000 to 200,000 clones, 70% to 85% of them present only once. In regard to this clone: This sample also contains other DNA sequences that code for the same CDR3.

The J gene is TRBJ1-5, the V gene TRBV18; 7 positions agree with TRBD1. This TCR came from a man at least 80 years old with COVID-19, enrolled during active disease. Sequencing input: peripheral blood. CDR3 region: CASSPGQNQPQHF. CDR3 DNA sequence: TGTGCCAGCTCACCGGGACAGAATCAGCCCCAGCATTTT.